This TCR beta chain was observed in a study of blood T cell repertoires in COVID-19. Study at large: Acute and convalescent COVID-19 samples came from the United States, Italy and Spain. Sources were T cells, B-cell-depleted T cells, or PBMCs; the material itself was cDNA or gDNA.

In its sample, this clone was seen a few times. Trimming left V 1 base short and J 2 bases short, with 13 bases between. The germline V gene encodes CDR1 SGHDT and CDR2 YYEEEE. CDR3 size: 15 residues. The table came from immunoSEQ multiplex PCR; TCRdb's copy has only in-frame clones and leaves some out. Of about 83,000 clones listed, around 80% are singletons. The material sequenced was peripheral blood. The V call is TRBV5-6, the J call TRBJ2-7, with D possibly TRBD2 on 7 matching bases. This receptor was identified in an elderly woman with active or convalescent COVID-19. The chain's CDR3 is CASSLSLGGAYEQYF. CDR3 nucleotides: TGTGCCAGCAGCTTGTCGTTAGGGGGGGCCTACGAGCAGTACTTC. Full variable domain (missing parts from reference TRBV5-6 and TRBJ2-7): DAGVTQSPTHLIKTRGQQVTLRCSPKSGHDTVSWYQQALGQGPQFIFQYYEEEERQRGNFPDRFSGHQFPNYSSELNVNALLLGDSALYLCASSLSLGGAYEQYFGPGTRLTVT.